These 8 T cell receptor beta chains came from one sample sequenced in a study of cytomegalovirus exposure and HLA in healthy donors. Use of 60 Vbeta and 13 Jbeta primers characterized the PCR. Sequencing was performed with immunoSEQ multiplex PCR; in TCRdb, only in-frame clones are kept and a portion is missing. The sample holds more than 80,000 clones, 63% seen once. Sequencing input: PBMCs. The origin of the receptors is a woman aged 40 to 55 in good health and CMV-seropositive.

V usage is TRBV5-1 and J usage is TRBJ2-5; D unclear. The CDR3 is made up of 14 amino acids. Germline assignment: CDR1 SGHRS and CDR2 YFSETQ. Trimming pared 3 bases from V and 4 bases from J, leaving 13 bases between. The CDR3 protein is CASSSSRVGETQYF. CDR3 nucleotides: TGCGCCAGCAGCTCTTCTCGGGTAGGAGAGACCCAGTACTTC.

This chain joins TRBV11-3 and TRBJ2-3, with a weak D call TRBD1 (6 bases). Trimming removed 1 base from V and 5 bases from J, with 13 bases in between. The V gene's germline CDR1 is SGHNT and CDR2 YENEEA. The CDR3 runs 15 residues. As DNA, the CDR3 is TGTGCCAGCAGCTTAGGAGGGGGAAATAAAGATACGCAGTATTTT. Residues: CASSLGGGNKDTQYF.

This chain uses TRBV15 with TRBJ2-7, with D tentatively TRBD2 (6 bases). The CDR3 runs 15 residues. Trimming removed 2 bases at V and 2 bases at J, with 13 bases between. Germline V gene lookup returns CDR1 LNHNV and CDR2 YYDKDF (reference sequence). The chain's CDR3 is CATSRTGTSAYEQYF. The CDR3 DNA reads as TGTGCCACCAGCAGAACCGGGACTTCTGCCTACGAGCAGTACTTC.

V usage is TRBV28 and J usage is TRBJ1-2, with 8 positions matching TRBD1. Unmatched junction bases numbered 5, after V lost 4 bases and J lost 4 bases. The germline V gene encodes CDR1 MDHEN and CDR2 SYDVKM. The CDR3 is made up of 14 amino acids. Written as DNA, the CDR3 is TGTGCCAGCAGTTCCTCCGGGACAGGCTATGGCTACACCTTC. Encoded protein: CASSSSGTGYGYTF.

V gene TRBV28 combines with J gene TRBJ1-5; TRBD1 is a possible D gene (5 bases). With 2 bases removed from V and 0 bases from J, the gap between germline ends came to 14 bases. This CDR3 region has 17 residues. Germline-derived CDR1 and CDR2 are MDHEN and SYDVKM. CDR3 protein: CASSLAQGIDSNQPQHF. CDR3 nucleotide sequence: TGTGCCAGCAGTTTAGCCCAGGGAATAGATAGCAATCAGCCCCAGCATTTT.

This clone appeared a single time. The genes are TRBV4-1 and TRBJ2-7, with 11 bases aligning to TRBD2. Germline lookup yields CDR1 MGHRA and CDR2 YSYEKL. Losses at the gene ends were 0 bases for V and 0 bases for J; bases not matched to a gene: 10. The CDR3 totals 19 residues. The CDR3 DNA follows: TGCGCCAGCAGCCAAGATGGATTAGCGGGAGGGTCTTTCTCCTACGAGCAGTACTTC. Translated, it gives CASSQDGLAGGSFSYEQYF.

DNA for the CDR3: TGCGCCAGCAGCTTGCTGAACATGAACACTGAAGCTTTCTTT. This translates into CASSLLNMNTEAFF. The J gene is TRBJ1-1, the V gene TRBV5-1; D is uncertain. The CDR3 has 14 amino acids. V lost 1 base to trimming and J lost 0 bases, with 7 bases between them. CDR1 and CDR2 from the germline V gene are SGHRS and YFSETQ.

The V gene is TRBV6-6, the J gene TRBJ1-1; D is perhaps TRBD1 (6 bases). There are 12 residues in the CDR3. V gave up 5 bases and J gave up 6 bases, with 10 bases separating them. Per the germline V gene, CDR1 is MNHNY and CDR2 is SVGAGI (reference sequence). CDR3 in DNA: TGTGCCAGCAGTCCACAGGGCCCTGAAGCTTTCTTT. Translation gives CASSPQGPEAFF.